The T cell receptor beta chain described here comes from a study of T cell changes during pregnancy in multiple sclerosis. The CDR3 length is 17 residues. Germline CDR1 is SGHRS and CDR2 is YFSETQ. Trimming took 3 bases from V and 4 from J, leaving 21 bases between them. Generated by immunoSEQ multiplex PCR, the TCRdb table keeps only in-frame clones and is missing some. The sample holds 89,000 or so clones, about 91% seen once. The TCR comes from a female donor in good health, serving as a control in a pregnancy study. Some clones in this sample may be carry-over from other donors' samples. The chain joins TRBV5-1 to TRBJ2-3; TRBD1 might be the D (6 bases). This specimen was PBMCs, taken in the first trimester of pregnancy. This CDR3 reads CASSSPRQVMHADTQYF. For the CDR3, the DNA is TGCGCCAGCAGCTCCCCAAGACAGGTTATGCACGCAGATACGCAGTATTTT.